This T cell receptor (beta chain) was profiled in a study of shared T cell receptors in the human thymus. The CDR3 has 15 residues. Per germline, CDR1 MDHEN and CDR2 SYDVKM. V lost 6 bases, J lost 2 bases, and 17 bases lay in between. Profiling relied on immunoSEQ multiplex PCR, and the TCRdb table lists in-frame clones only, not all of them. The data contain more than 300,000 clones, 95% of them singletons. This sequence originates from a human donor. This chain connects TRBV28 to TRBJ2-7; D may be TRBD1 (5 bases). Sequenced material: thymocytes. CDR3: CASSPWRQPPYEQYF. The DNA for the CDR3 is TGTGCCAGCAGCCCCTGGAGACAGCCACCCTACGAGCAGTACTTC.